This passage covers 11 T cell receptor beta chains from one sample sequenced in a study of immune heterogeneity within non-small cell lung tumors (dated by TCRdb to 2017 to 2018). The TCR template was genomic DNA extracted from bulk tumor tissue, and roughly 590 ng of gDNA was amplified for each sample. Multiple biopsies per primary tumor were taken during surgery, spaced as far apart as possible within the tumor mass. The study cohort was described as untreated and was composed of newly diagnosed NSCLC cases undergoing curative surgery. TCRdb records HiSeq X Ten as the sequencer. The TCR beta CDR3 region was amplified with a multiplex PCR system whose first round ran for 10 cycles using 32 V-gene forward primers and 13 J-gene reverse primers. TCRdb handled the public reads itself, with Q25 trimming in fastp and clone calling in MiXCR, and kept productive beta chains. For every CDR3 protein sequence, its rows merge into one entry that carries the most common genes and DNA. Present in this sample are about 3,000 distinct CDR3 sequences, 45% to 55% of which were seen just once. Jointly, the top ten make up roughly 9.8% of the sample.

Sample: lung tumor tissue. The source of these receptors is a man aged 65-85 years with non-small cell lung cancer.

The genes are TRBV30 and TRBJ2-2; possibly TRBD1 for D (5 bases). Germline V gene data show CDR1 as GTSNPN and CDR2 as SVGIG (reference sequence). The CDR3 contains 13 residues. Trimming took 7 bases from V and 7 from J, leaving 16 bases between them. The CDR3 loop is CAYAGFSSGELFF. The DNA for the CDR3 is TGTGCCTATGCAGGGTTCTCGAGCGGGGAGCTGTTTTTT.

The gene calls are TRBV10-3 and TRBJ2-7; 9 bases align to TRBD1. Trimming took 4 bases from V and 4 from J; bases not matched to a gene: 2. This CDR3 is 13 amino acids long. Per the germline V gene, CDR1 is ENHRY and CDR2 is SYGVKD. The CDR3: CAISVGQGYEQYF. The DNA for the CDR3 is TGTGCCATCAGTGTTGGACAGGGGTACGAGCAGTACTTC.

The chain has TRBV6-1 and TRBJ2-6; D unresolved. This CDR3 is 14 amino acids long. Germline-derived CDR1 and CDR2 are MNHNS and SASEGT. The V end was cut by 1 base, the J end by 7 bases, with 8 bases between. The CDR3 nucleotides are TGTGCCAGCAGTGAAGGGTTTTCTGCCAACGTCCTGACTTTC. This codes for CASSEGFSANVLTF.

The genes are TRBV30 and TRBJ2-7; 11 bases line up with TRBD2. Germline V gene sequence: CDR1 GTSNPN, CDR2 SVGIG (reference sequence). The CDR3 has 15 amino acids. Trimming cost V 3 bases and J 4 bases; bases outside gene matches: 8. The DNA of the CDR3 is TGTGCCTGGAGACTAGCGGGAGCTTCGGAATACGAGCAGTACTTC. It translates to CAWRLAGASEYEQYF.

The rearrangement joins TRBV9 to TRBJ2-1; D not certain. V was trimmed by 4 bases and J by 6 bases, leaving 14 bases between them. Germline V gene data show CDR1 as SGDLS and CDR2 as YYNGEE. The CDR3 has 14 residues. The CDR3 protein is CASSTSDLGNEQFF. CDR3 DNA: TGTGCCAGCAGCACCTCGGACCTGGGCAATGAGCAGTTCTTC.

The chain uses TRBV6-1 and TRBJ2-7; 8 bases line up with TRBD1. The CDR3 is 14 amino acids. Germline V CDR1 and CDR2: MNHNS, SASEGT. Losses at the gene ends were 5 bases for V and 2 bases for J; bases not matched to a gene: 5. The CDR3 loop reads CASSPWDRPYEQYF. The CDR3 DNA reads as TGTGCCAGCAGTCCCTGGGACAGGCCCTACGAGCAGTACTTC.

This sequence joins TRBV27 and TRBJ2-3; 9 nucleotides match TRBD2. The V gene's germline CDR1 is MNHEY and CDR2 SMNVEV (reference sequence). The CDR3 contains 15 residues. The trim removed 3 bases at V and 4 bases at J, leaving 5 bases unmatched. CDR3 in DNA: TGTGCCAGCAGTTTGCTAGCGGGATCATCAGATACGCAGTATTTT. Protein: CASSLLAGSSDTQYF.

V is TRBV7-2 and J is TRBJ1-1, with no clear D. The germline V gene encodes CDR1 SGHTA and CDR2 FQGNSA. CDR3 length equals 14 residues. V lost 1 base and J lost 0, with 6 bases in between. The CDR3 sequence: CASSLEVVNTEAFF. CDR3 nucleotides: TGTGCCAGCAGCTTAGAGGTAGTGAACACTGAAGCTTTCTTT.

The CDR3 here is CASRGGTGAHEQYF. The CDR3 coding sequence is TGTGCCAGCAGGGGAGGGACAGGGGCCCACGAGCAGTACTTC. The chain is built from TRBV28 and TRBJ2-7, with 10 nucleotides matching TRBD1. This CDR3 has 14 amino acids. Germline V gene data show CDR1 as MDHEN and CDR2 as SYDVKM. V trimming: 6 bases; J trimming: 5 bases; junction bases outside the gene matches: 7.

The rearrangement links TRBV19 to TRBJ1-4, with D possibly TRBD1 on 5 matching bases. Germline CDR1 is LNHDA and CDR2 is SQIVND (reference sequence). V lost 2 bases, J lost 6 bases, and 19 bases lay in between. This CDR3 has 17 amino acids. The CDR3, as DNA: TGTGCCAGTAGTATATGGGCCCCGGGACCTAATGATGAAAAACTGTTTTTT. This codes for CASSIWAPGPNDEKLFF.

The rearrangement links TRBV6-5 to TRBJ1-6; D ambiguous. V gave up 5 bases and J gave up 3 bases, with 11 bases separating them. Germline CDR1 reads MNHEY; CDR2 reads SVGAGI. The CDR3 totals 15 residues. The DNA for the CDR3 is TGTGCCAGCAGTGCCTACAGTAACTATAATTCACCCCTCCACTTT. Encoded protein: CASSAYSNYNSPLHF.